The present T cell receptor (beta chain) was sequenced within a study of CDR3 diversity in severe acne. Per the germline V gene, CDR1 is MDHEN and CDR2 is SYDVKM. Germline trimming cut 6 bases from V and 1 base from J; bases unmatched to any gene: 8. The CDR3 sequence is 16 residues long. This clonotype was detected ten times or more. From the PCR reads, TCRdb called clonotypes with MiXCR, one entry per CDR3 protein. The sample shows over 100,000 distinct CDR3 sequences, about half of them seen only once. The V and J genes are TRBV28 and TRBJ1-5, with 8 bases fitting TRBD1. Sequences were obtained from blood. This TCR came from a male donor with acne. The CDR3 is CASSPGQGRSNQPQHF. DNA of the CDR3: TGTGCCAGCAGCCCCGGACAGGGTCGAAGCAATCAGCCCCAGCATTTT.